One and the same sample provided the 30 T cell receptor beta chains below, sequenced in a study of blood T cell repertoires in COVID-19. Repertoires were generated with immunoSEQ multiplex PCR, while TCRdb's copy carries only in-frame clones and drops some. The sample consists of tens of thousands of clones, roughly 85% of them appearing once. The sequenced material came from peripheral blood. These TCRs come from a human donor in a cohort sampled during active or convalescent COVID-19.

The genes are TRBV7-2 and TRBJ2-3, with 7 bases that match TRBD2. The germline CDR1 and CDR2 sequences are SGHTA and FQGNSA. This CDR3 region has 14 residues. With 5 bases clipped from V and 4 bases from J, the junction kept 6 bases outside the gene matches. CDR3 amino acids: CASSPGLVPDTQYF. Here the CDR3 DNA reads TGTGCCAGCAGCCCCGGACTAGTCCCAGATACGCAGTATTTT.

This chain uses TRBV18 with TRBJ1-2; D perhaps matches TRBD1 (5 bases). The V end lost 3 bases, the J end lost 4 bases, and 9 bases lay between the germline ends. Per the germline V gene, CDR1 is KGHSH and CDR2 is LQKENI. The CDR3 has 13 residues. This CDR3 reads CASSPDSGYGYTF. The CDR3 nucleotides are TGTGCCAGCTCACCCGACAGTGGCTATGGCTACACCTTC.

J is TRBJ1-1 and V is TRBV9, with 8 bases fitting TRBD1. Trimming at V came to 0 bases and at J to 8 bases, leaving 6 bases not matched to a gene. Germline V gene sequence: CDR1 SGDLS, CDR2 YYNGEE. The CDR3 loop spans 14 amino acids. The CDR3 reads CASSVDRQGNEAFF. The CDR3 coding sequence is TGTGCCAGCAGCGTAGATAGACAGGGGAACGAAGCTTTCTTT.

The CDR3 loop reads CASSYRDRGYEQYF. CDR3 nucleotides: TGTGCCAGCAGTTACAGGGACAGGGGTTACGAGCAGTACTTC. The genes are TRBV6-5 and TRBJ2-7; 10 bases align to TRBD1. J lost 4 bases, V lost 2 bases, and 2 bases had no gene match. The germline CDR1 and CDR2 sequences are MNHEY and SVGAGI. The CDR3 loop spans 14 amino acids.

The chain uses TRBV7-2 and TRBJ1-1, with 8 bases identical to TRBD1. CDR3 size: 14 residues. The germline V gene has CDR1 SGHTA and CDR2 FQGNSA. J gave up 4 bases and V 0 bases, and 1 base lay outside the gene matches. The CDR3 here is CASSLATGVTEAFF. Here the CDR3 DNA reads TGTGCCAGCAGCTTAGCGACAGGGGTCACTGAAGCTTTCTTT. Based on the CDR3 plus reference TRBV7-2 and TRBJ1-1, the full variable domain is GAGVSQSPSNKVTEKGKDVELRCDPISGHTALYWYRQSLGQGLEFLIYFQGNSAPDKSGLPSDRFSAERTGGSVSTLTIQRTQQEDSAVYLCASSLATGVTEAFFGQGTRLTVV.

The rearrangement joins TRBV13 to TRBJ2-1; a weak D match, TRBD2 (6 bases). This CDR3 contains 14 residues. CDR1 and CDR2 (germline): PRHDT, FYEKMQ (reference sequence). Trimming left V 1 base short and J 13 bases short, with 17 bases between. CDR3: CASSLEGGSFGQFF. DNA for the CDR3: TGTGCCAGCAGCTTAGAAGGAGGGAGTTTTGGCCAGTTCTTC. Drawing the rest from reference TRBV13 and TRBJ2-1, the complete variable domain is AAGVIQSPRHLIKEKRETATLKCYPIPRHDTVYWYQQGPGQDPQFLISFYEKMQSDKGSIPDRFSAQQFSDYHSELNMSSLELGDSALYFCASSLEGGSFGQFFGPGTRLTVL.

The rearrangement joins TRBV7-8 to TRBJ2-1; 9 bases fit TRBD2. The germline gives CDR1 SGHVS, CDR2 FQNEAQ. The CDR3 spans 16 residues. V shed 0 bases, J shed 8 bases, and the junction held 8 bases outside the gene matches. DNA for the CDR3: TGTGCCAGCAGCTTAGCGAGGCGGGGGGGCCTTGATGAGCAGTTCTTC. It translates to CASSLARRGGLDEQFF. Drawing the rest from reference TRBV7-8 and TRBJ2-1, the complete variable domain is GAGVSQSPRYKVAKRGQDVALRCDPISGHVSLFWYQQALGQGPEFLTYFQNEAQLDKSGLPSDRFFAERPEGSVSTLKIQRTQQEDSAVYLCASSLARRGGLDEQFFGPGTRLTVL.

The chain couples TRBV7-9 to TRBJ2-1; maybe TRBD2 (5 bases). The ends were cut back, 8 bases at V and 0 bases at J, with 11 bases in the middle. Germline CDR1 reads SEHNR; CDR2 reads FQNEAQ (reference sequence). The length of the CDR3 is 14 residues. The CDR3 region has the DNA TGTGCCAGCGGAACGGGGAGCTCCTACAATGAGCAGTTCTTC. Its protein product is CASGTGSSYNEQFF. Supplemented by reference TRBV7-9 and TRBJ2-1, the full variable domain reads DTGVSQNPRHKITKRGQNVTFRCDPISEHNRLYWYRQTLGQGPEFLTYFQNEAQLEKSRLLSDRFSAERPKGSFSTLEIQRTEQGDSAMYLCASGTGSSYNEQFFGPGTRLTVL.

The chain is built from TRBV9 and TRBJ1-2, with D possibly being TRBD1 (5 bases). Germline CDR1 reads SGDLS; CDR2 reads YYNGEE. The CDR3 is 14 residues long. V dropped 0 bases and J dropped 4 bases, with 10 bases sitting between them. In DNA, the CDR3 is TGTGCCAGCAGCGTAGGTGGGGGGACCTATGGCTACACCTTC. Its translation is CASSVGGGTYGYTF. The whole variable domain, filled in from reference TRBV9 and TRBJ1-2, reads DSGVTQTPKHLITATGQRVTLRCSPRSGDLSVYWYQQSLDQGLQFLIQYYNGEERAKGNILERFSAQQFPDLHSELNLSSLELGDSALYFCASSVGGGTYGYTFGSGTRLTVV.

This chain uses TRBV9 with TRBJ2-3; 7 bases map to TRBD1. CDR3 length: 16 amino acids. Trimming removed 4 bases from V and 0 bases from J; junction bases left unmatched: 8. Germline V gene sequence: CDR1 SGDLS, CDR2 YYNGEE. CDR3 region: CASSPQDRPSTDTQYF. Here the CDR3 DNA reads TGTGCCAGCAGCCCTCAGGACAGGCCAAGCACAGATACGCAGTATTTT.

The J gene is TRBJ1-2, the V gene TRBV2, with D uncertain. Trimming removed 0 bases from V and 6 bases from J, with 11 bases in between. Germline loops: CDR1 SNHLY, CDR2 FYNNEI. This CDR3 is built from 14 residues. In DNA, the CDR3 is TGTGCCAGCAGTGAAGCGCTTCGGCAGGATGGCTACACCTTC. Amino acid sequence: CASSEALRQDGYTF.

This rearrangement joins TRBV2 to TRBJ1-2; 8 positions match TRBD1. V shed 6 bases and J 8 bases; nucleotides not matched to a gene: 5. Germline CDR1 is SNHLY and CDR2 is FYNNEI. This CDR3 is 12 amino acids long. CDR3: CASSGQGKGYTF. Here the CDR3 DNA reads TGTGCCAGCAGCGGACAGGGCAAGGGCTACACCTTC. The full variable domain, in which reference TRBV2 and TRBJ1-2 provide the parts outside the CDR3, is EPEVTQTPSHQVTQMGQEVILRCVPISNHLYFYWYRQILGQKVEFLVSFYNNEISEKSEIFDDQFSVERPDGSNFTLKIRSTKLEDSAMYFCASSGQGKGYTFGSGTRLTVV.

The chain carries TRBV4-3 and TRBJ2-5; possibly TRBD2 for D (7 bases). Trimming shortened V by 4 bases and J by 5 bases, and 14 bases separated the two germline ends. CDR3 length: 14 amino acids. Germline V gene sequence: CDR1 LGHNA, CDR2 YSLEER. The CDR3 sequence: CASSPRTGGETQYF. The CDR3 bases are TGCGCCAGCAGCCCGAGGACGGGGGGCGAGACCCAGTACTTC.

The chain joins TRBV5-1 to TRBJ1-2; D is uncertain. Deletions cut 2 bases from V and 7 bases from J, with 9 bases between. CDR1 SGHRS and CDR2 YFSETQ come from the germline V gene. The CDR3 loop spans 12 amino acids. This chain's CDR3 is CASSFDTGGYTF. In nucleotides, the CDR3 is TGCGCCAGCAGCTTTGACACTGGTGGCTACACCTTC.

V usage is TRBV29-1 and J usage is TRBJ2-1; the D gene is possibly TRBD2 (6 bases). The germline gives CDR1 SQVTM, CDR2 ANQGSEA. The CDR3 sequence is 11 residues long. V lost 4 bases to trimming and J lost 7 bases, with 8 bases between them. The CDR3 bases are TGCAGCGTTGCCGGGGGAAATGAGCAGTTCTTC. This encodes CSVAGGNEQFF.

The chain joins TRBV18 to TRBJ2-2, with 8 bases lining up with TRBD1. Trimming removed 4 bases from V and 1 base from J; junction bases left unmatched: 5. The CDR3 runs 16 residues. Germline CDR1 KGHSH, CDR2 LQKENI. CDR3 amino acids: CASSLQGTGNTGELFF. The CDR3 coding sequence is TGTGCCAGCTCACTACAAGGGACAGGGAACACCGGGGAGCTGTTTTTT.

The chain couples TRBV6-5 to TRBJ1-3; D is perhaps TRBD1 (6 bases). The V gene lost 6 bases and the J gene lost 4 bases, with 10 bases spanning the gap. CDR1 and CDR2 from the germline V gene are MNHEY and SVGAGI. There are 13 residues in the CDR3. This chain's CDR3 is CASSPGQGNTIYF. In DNA form, the CDR3 reads TGTGCCAGCAGCCCCGGACAGGGAAACACCATATATTTT.

The rearrangement links TRBV2 to TRBJ2-1; D is possibly TRBD1 (6 bases). With 2 bases removed from V and 4 bases from J, the gap between germline ends came to 12 bases. CDR1 and CDR2 from the germline V gene are SNHLY and FYNNEI. The CDR3 spans 15 residues. In DNA form, the CDR3 reads TGTGCCAGCAGTGAAACCGGGACACTTTACAATGAGCAGTTCTTC. It is translated as CASSETGTLYNEQFF.

This sequence joins TRBV6-2 or TRBV6-3 and TRBJ2-7; 7 bases map to TRBD1. The V gene's germline CDR1 is MNHEY and CDR2 SVGEGT. J lost 2 bases, V lost 3 bases, and 1 base had no gene match. This CDR3 contains 13 residues. The CDR3: CASSYTGAYEQYF. In DNA, the CDR3 is TGTGCCAGCAGTTATACAGGGGCCTACGAGCAGTACTTC.

This clone was seen only once. The chain couples TRBV19 to TRBJ1-2, with TRBD1 matching 8 bases. The CDR3 consists of 14 residues. J lost 3 bases, V lost 7 bases, and 7 bases had no gene match. Germline assignment: CDR1 LNHDA and CDR2 SQIVND (reference sequence). DNA for the CDR3: TGTGCCAGTACCATACCAGGGGGCGACTATGGCTACACCTTC. Translated: CASTIPGGDYGYTF.

This clone has only a few counts. The chain is built from TRBV6-1 and TRBJ1-1; the D gene is possibly TRBD1 (5 bases). In germline, CDR1 is MNHNS, CDR2 SASEGT. CDR3 length: 13 residues. Trimming took off 2 bases at V and 7 bases at J, with 11 bases between the two ends. The CDR3 loop is CASSERWGDEAFF. DNA of the CDR3: TGTGCCAGCAGTGAACGGTGGGGGGATGAAGCTTTCTTT.

The chain has TRBV7-9 and TRBJ1-2; maybe TRBD1 (6 bases). From germline, CDR1 is SEHNR and CDR2 FQNEAQ (reference sequence). This CDR3 has 15 residues. Trimming removed 0 bases at V and 1 base at J, with 9 bases between. CDR3 DNA: TGTGCCAGCAGCTTAGCAACAGGGTTTAACTATGGCTACACCTTC. This encodes CASSLATGFNYGYTF.

The gene calls are TRBV4-3 and TRBJ2-1; 11 positions agree with TRBD2. The CDR3 is made up of 17 amino acids. Germline assignment: CDR1 LGHNA and CDR2 YSLEER. Unmatched junction bases numbered 12, after V lost 4 bases and J lost 7 bases. The CDR3 sequence: CASSPGLGLAAGNEQFF. CDR3 DNA sequence: TGCGCCAGCAGCCCAGGGTTGGGACTAGCGGCGGGGAATGAGCAGTTCTTC.

The chain uses TRBV4-2 and TRBJ2-5; 8 nucleotides line up with TRBD1. CDR3 length: 16 amino acids. Per germline, CDR1 LGHNA and CDR2 YNFKEQ. The junction had 5 bases not matched to a gene; V was cut back by 0 bases and J by 2 bases. The CDR3 DNA follows: TGTGCCAGCAGCCAAGATGCCGGGACAGGTCAAGAGACCCAGTACTTC. It encodes CASSQDAGTGQETQYF.

The chain couples TRBV3-1 (or the pseudogene TRBV3-2) to TRBJ2-7; D may be TRBD1 (6 bases). Trimming took 2 bases from V and 2 from J, leaving 25 bases between them. In germline, CDR1 is LGHDT, CDR2 YNNKEL (reference sequence). CDR3 length equals 19 residues. CDR3 DNA sequence: TGTGCCAGCAGCCAAATAGCTCCGTTCCAGGGGAGAAAGGCCTACGAGCAGTACTTC. This encodes CASSQIAPFQGRKAYEQYF.

The rearrangement links TRBV11-2 to TRBJ2-3; 11 nucleotides line up with TRBD2. Trimming at V came to 8 bases and at J to 2 bases, leaving 6 bases not matched to a gene. CDR3 length: 15 residues. Per the germline V gene, CDR1 is SGHAT and CDR2 is FQNNGV. CDR3: CASRGLADYTDTQYF. The CDR3 DNA follows: TGTGCCAGCCGGGGACTAGCGGACTACACAGATACGCAGTATTTT.

The gene calls are TRBV6-5 and TRBJ1-5; D is uncertain. The CDR3 totals 12 residues. Trimming cost V 4 bases and J 4 bases, with 5 bases left between them. Germline CDR1 reads MNHEY; CDR2 reads SVGAGI. The CDR3 protein is CASSSFNQPQHF. The CDR3 nucleotides read TGTGCCAGCAGTTCCTTTAATCAGCCCCAGCATTTT.

CDR3 loop: CASRRTGSGSYEQYF. The DNA of the CDR3 is TGCGCCAGCAGGAGGACAGGGAGTGGCTCCTACGAGCAGTACTTC. J is TRBJ2-7 and V is TRBV10-1, with 8 positions matching TRBD1. The CDR3 is made up of 15 amino acids. From germline, CDR1 is WNHNN and CDR2 SYGVQD (reference sequence). With V trimmed by 6 bases and J by 0 bases, 7 bases remained unmatched.

This clone was counted once. The rearrangement joins TRBV6-5 to TRBJ2-3; D perhaps matches TRBD1 (5 bases). Per the germline V gene, CDR1 is MNHEY and CDR2 is SVGAGI. Trimming removed 4 bases from V and 9 bases from J, with 17 bases in between. The length of the CDR3 is 14 residues. The CDR3 here is CASSLTVEPGTQYF. The CDR3 nucleotides read TGTGCCAGCAGTTTGACAGTGGAACCGGGCACGCAGTATTTT.

This clone was picked up a small number of times. This CDR3 reads CASSRRRAQLRQETQYF. The CDR3 DNA reads TGTGCCAGCAGCCGAAGGAGAGCACAATTACGCCAAGAGACCCAGTACTTC. V usage is TRBV7-9 and J usage is TRBJ2-5, with D hard to call. Germline-derived CDR1 and CDR2 are SEHNR and FQNEAQ (reference sequence). The CDR3 totals 17 residues. The germline V and J ends were trimmed by 5 bases and 1 base, with 20 bases remaining between them.